This T cell receptor beta chain originates from a study of blood T cell repertoires in COVID-19. The CDR3 spans 12 residues. The germline V gene has CDR1 MDHEN and CDR2 SYDVKM. V lost 6 bases and J lost 9; bases outside the gene matches: 8. The assay was immunoSEQ multiplex PCR, and TCRdb's table has in-frame clones only and misses some. The data show under 450,000 clones, with approximately 89% seen just once and roughly an eighth held by the top ten. The source is a woman aged 45-65 years with COVID-19, enrolled during active disease. The chain links TRBV28 to TRBJ2-7; the match to TRBD1 covers 7 bases. The sequenced sample was peripheral blood. The CDR3 DNA follows: TGTGCCAGCAGACGCGGACAGGATGGGCAGTACTTC. This codes for CASRRGQDGQYF.